The 10 T cell receptor beta chains listed next were all sequenced from one sample in a study of blood T cell repertoires in COVID-19. Generated by immunoSEQ multiplex PCR, the TCRdb table keeps only in-frame clones and is missing some. Of about 160,000 clones listed, 80% to 85% are singletons. The sequenced sample consisted of PBMCs or T cells enriched from blood (not recorded which). Every receptor here comes from a woman between 50 and 59 years old who had recovered from COVID-19.

Here the CDR3 DNA reads TGTGCCAGCACGTTAGGGGGTAAAGAGACCCAGTACTTC. Translated: CASTLGGKETQYF. This rearrangement joins TRBV12-3 or TRBV12-4 to TRBJ2-5, with D possibly being TRBD1 (6 bases). The CDR3 spans 13 residues. The V gene lost 7 bases and the J gene lost 3 bases, with 12 bases spanning the gap.

The V gene is TRBV19, the J gene TRBJ1-2; 11 nucleotides agree with TRBD1. CDR1 is LNHDA and CDR2 is SQIVND in the germline V gene (reference sequence). The V gene end was trimmed by 6 bases and the J gene end by 4 bases; junction bases not matched to a gene: 10. CDR3 size: 16 residues. The CDR3 DNA is TGTGCCAGTAGCCGAACAGGACAGGGGGCAGGCTATGGCTACACCTTC. Its translation is CASSRTGQGAGYGYTF. Full variable domain (rest looked up from reference TRBV19 and TRBJ1-2): DGGITQSPKYLFRKEGQNVTLSCEQNLNHDAMYWYRQDPGQGLRLIYYSQIVNDFQKGDIAEGYSVSREKKESFPLTVTSAQKNPTAFYLCASSRTGQGAGYGYTFGSGTRLTVV.

This chain joins TRBV18 and TRBJ1-2, with 8 bases matching TRBD1. V shed 3 bases, J shed 1 base, and the junction held 10 bases outside the gene matches. Germline CDR1 is KGHSH and CDR2 is LQKENI. The CDR3 length is 17 residues. The CDR3 reads CASSPLADRVINYGYTF. CDR3 nucleotide sequence: TGTGCCAGCTCACCCCTCGCGGACAGGGTGATTAACTATGGCTACACCTTC.

The CDR3 bases are TGTGCCAGCAGCGCGACAGGGCTTGAAGATACGCAGTATTTT. Translation: CASSATGLEDTQYF. The chain combines TRBV5-4 with TRBJ2-3; 7 positions match TRBD1. The CDR3 totals 14 residues. Germline CDR1 SGHNT, CDR2 YYREEE (reference sequence). V lost 4 bases to trimming and J lost 5 bases; unmatched junction nucleotides: 7. Full variable domain (missing parts from reference TRBV5-4 and TRBJ2-3): ETGVTQSPTHLIKTRGQQVTLRCSSQSGHNTVSWYQQALGQGPQFIFQYYREEENGRGNFPPRFSGLQFPNYSSELNVNALELDDSALYLCASSATGLEDTQYFGPGTRLTVL.

This chain uses TRBV5-1 with TRBJ1-2, with D maybe TRBD1 (5 bases). The CDR3 totals 14 residues. V was clipped by 4 bases and J by 2 bases, with 12 bases between them. Germline V gene lookup returns CDR1 SGHRS and CDR2 YFSETQ. The CDR3, as DNA: TGCGCCAGCAGCCCACGGGAGGGGAACTATGGCTACACCTTC. This translates into CASSPREGNYGYTF.

This clone has a single count. This chain joins TRBV6-5 and TRBJ2-2; TRBD1 is a possible D gene (6 bases). Germline V gene sequence: CDR1 MNHEY, CDR2 SVGAGI. Trimming took off 7 bases at V and 5 bases at J, with 17 bases between the two ends. CDR3 length: 15 amino acids. CDR3 loop: CASTLWGQGTGELFF. Written as DNA, the CDR3 is TGTGCCAGCACCCTGTGGGGCCAGGGGACCGGGGAGCTGTTTTTT.

CDR3 residues: CASSRRVGETQYF. The CDR3 bases are TGTGCCAGCAGTCGCAGGGTCGGGGAGACCCAGTACTTC. The chain uses TRBV27 and TRBJ2-5; a possible D gene is TRBD1 (5 bases). V was clipped by 5 bases and J by 5 bases, with 12 bases between them. The germline V gene encodes CDR1 MNHEY and CDR2 SMNVEV (reference sequence). The CDR3 sequence is 13 residues long.

The J gene is TRBJ2-3, the V gene TRBV28; 9 bases fit TRBD2. The V segment lost 6 bases and the J segment 0 bases; nucleotides outside the gene matches: 4. The CDR3 loop spans 15 amino acids. Germline CDR1 is MDHEN and CDR2 is SYDVKM. CDR3 sequence reads: CASSRAGGSTDTQYF. The CDR3 DNA reads TGTGCCAGCAGCCGAGCGGGGGGTAGCACAGATACGCAGTATTTT.

J is TRBJ2-3 and V is TRBV10-3; TRBD1 might be the D (6 bases). V was shortened by 3 bases and J by 7 bases, with 17 bases between the two germline ends. CDR3 length: 15 residues. Germline CDR1 reads ENHRY; CDR2 reads SYGVKD. The DNA for the CDR3 is TGTGCCATCAGTGACCCAGGGGTCACTATAAATACGCAGTATTTT. Translating it yields CAISDPGVTINTQYF.

The chain has TRBV6-6 and TRBJ2-2; 11 bases map to TRBD1. This CDR3 has 16 residues. Per the germline V gene, CDR1 is MNHNY and CDR2 is SVGAGI (reference sequence). V dropped 5 bases and J dropped 4; count of bases not matched to a gene: 6. The CDR3 region has the DNA TGTGCCAGCAGTACAAGGACAGGGGGCAGCACCGGGGAGCTGTTTTTT. Protein: CASSTRTGGSTGELFF.